The present T cell receptor (beta chain) was sequenced within a study of blood T cell repertoires in COVID-19. On the study more broadly: From T cells, B-cell-depleted T cells, or PBMCs came the material, which was cDNA or gDNA.

This clone was detected a few times. The CDR3 spans 17 residues. Germline V gene data show CDR1 as KGHDR and CDR2 as SFDVKD. The V and J ends lost 2 bases and 5 bases respectively, with 18 bases between them. The method was immunoSEQ multiplex PCR; TCRdb's version includes in-frame clones alone and lacks a portion of them. The repertoire holds 87,000 or so clones, with about 85% as singletons. Sequencing used peripheral blood. The TCR sequence derives from a woman older than 75 with COVID-19, enrolled during active disease. The V gene is TRBV24-1, the J gene TRBJ1-5, with a tentative D call TRBD1 (6 bases). The CDR3 sequence is CATSDSGTGTGHQPQHF. The CDR3 DNA reads TGTGCCACCAGTGATTCCGGTACAGGGACGGGCCATCAGCCCCAGCATTTT.